What follows are 29 T cell receptor beta chains derived from one specimen sequenced in a study of cytomegalovirus exposure and HLA in healthy donors (dated by TCRdb to between 2016 and 2019). Library method: the immunoSEQ multiplex PCR assay. For the multiplex PCR, a mixture combining 60 forward primers for TCR Vbeta segments and 13 reverse primers for TCR Jbeta segments was used. The table was pulled from immuneACCESS by TCRdb, which kept in-frame rearrangements only. Such tables lose some clones; where checked, under half of the loss comes from unresolved V genes, and the rest has no known cause. The sample records about 190,000 clones, around 84% of which are singletons. The biggest ten clones account for about 1.7% of the sample. Sequenced: PBMCs. The receptor source for this set is a woman aged 18-29 years in good health and CMV-seronegative.

This clone was seen only a few times. V is TRBV6-1 and J is TRBJ2-7; no reliable D call. The germline V and J ends were trimmed by 7 bases and 0 bases, with 13 bases remaining between them. CDR3 size: 14 residues. Germline loops: CDR1 MNHNS, CDR2 SASEGT. The CDR3 DNA reads as TGTGCCAGCACCCCACCACAGAGCTCCTACGAGCAGTACTTC. It encodes CASTPPQSSYEQYF.

The chain combines TRBV5-1 with TRBJ2-2; D may be TRBD1 (6 bases). The CDR3 sequence is 15 residues long. The V end was cut by 4 bases, the J end by 4 bases, with 14 bases between. Germline CDR1 SGHRS, CDR2 YFSETQ. The CDR3 loop reads CASSRRQDLTGELFF. CDR3 nucleotides: TGCGCCAGCAGCCGTAGACAGGACCTCACCGGGGAGCTGTTTTTT.

This chain links TRBV4-1 with TRBJ2-7; TRBD2 matches at 11 bases. Looked up from germline, CDR1 is MGHRA and CDR2 is YSYEKL. This CDR3 is 15 amino acids long. Trimming took 3 bases from V and 3 from J; bases not matched to a gene: 4. The CDR3 reads CASSQIAGGGYEQYV. The CDR3 nucleotides are TGCGCCAGCAGCCAGATAGCGGGAGGGGGCTACGAGCAGTACGTC.

The rearrangement joins TRBV9 to TRBJ1-2; perhaps TRBD1 as D (6 bases). The V end was cut by 4 bases, the J end by 7 bases, with 20 bases between. From germline, CDR1 is SGDLS and CDR2 YYNGEE. The CDR3 extends over 15 amino acids. The CDR3, as DNA: TGTGCCAGCAGCTTCATCAGGGGAAGATTCGCTGGCTACACCTTC. Its translation: CASSFIRGRFAGYTF.

The gene calls are TRBV19 and TRBJ2-6, with 11 bases fitting TRBD1. From germline, CDR1 is LNHDA and CDR2 SQIVND (reference sequence). The CDR3 loop spans 18 amino acids. V lost 7 bases and J lost 0; bases outside the gene matches: 8. The CDR3 DNA reads as TGTGCCAGTACTCCCCCGGGACAGGGGGTCTCTGGGGCCAACGTCCTGACTTTC. Encoded protein: CASTPPGQGVSGANVLTF.

This clone came up once. The chain joins TRBV19 to TRBJ1-2; TRBD1 is a possible D gene (5 bases). CDR1 and CDR2 from the germline V gene are LNHDA and SQIVND (reference sequence). The CDR3 covers 16 residues. Trimming shortened V by 3 bases and J by 0 bases, and 14 bases separated the two germline ends. In DNA, the CDR3 is TGTGCCAGTAGTATGACCCTCAGGGTTGCTAACTATGGCTACACCTTC. Its protein is CASSMTLRVANYGYTF.

This sequence joins TRBV7-2 and TRBJ2-5; weak D call: TRBD2 (6 bases). Trimming took off 0 bases at V and 1 base at J, with 9 bases between the two ends. This CDR3 has 15 residues. Germline V CDR1 and CDR2: SGHTA, FQGNSA. The CDR3 is CASSLAAGPQETQYF. CDR3 coding DNA: TGTGCCAGCAGCTTAGCCGCGGGGCCCCAAGAGACCCAGTACTTC.

The CDR3: CASSFQTDRGLGEQFF. DNA of the CDR3: TGTGCCAGCAGCTTTCAGACCGACAGGGGGTTGGGTGAGCAGTTCTTC. The chain links TRBV7-8 to TRBJ2-1; TRBD1 agrees at 9 bases. V shed 3 bases, J shed 9 bases, and the junction held 12 bases outside the gene matches. CDR3 size: 16 residues. Looked up from germline, CDR1 is SGHVS and CDR2 is FQNEAQ.

This chain connects TRBV2 to TRBJ1-3, with 9 positions matching TRBD1. This CDR3 spans 13 amino acids. The V and J ends lost 9 bases and 3 bases, in that order; junction bases with no gene match: 3. Germline V CDR1 and CDR2: SNHLY, FYNNEI. DNA for the CDR3: TGTGCCAGTCGACAGGGGGTTGGAAACACCATATATTTT. It codes for CASRQGVGNTIYF.

The rearrangement links TRBV18 to TRBJ2-6; 7 bases match TRBD1. Germline loops: CDR1 KGHSH, CDR2 LQKENI. The CDR3 is 17 amino acids. The junction had 6 bases not matched to a gene; V was cut back by 4 bases and J by 0 bases. DNA of the CDR3: TGTGCCAGCTCACGACAGGGCCAAGTCTCTGGGGCCAACGTCCTGACTTTC. It yields the protein CASSRQGQVSGANVLTF.

The chain carries TRBV4-3 and TRBJ2-3, with D possibly being TRBD2 (6 bases). This CDR3 is built from 13 residues. Germline CDR1 reads LGHNA; CDR2 reads YSLEER. Trimming stripped 4 bases from V and 8 bases from J, with 13 bases between. CDR3 DNA: TGCGCCAGCAGCCCCCTAGGGCGGGGTACGCAGTATTTT. Amino acid sequence: CASSPLGRGTQYF.

In regard to this clone: A junction boundary mismatches the germline segment, possibly from a read error. V and J are TRBV7-9 and TRBJ1-4, with a possible D match to TRBD1 (6 bases). This CDR3 spans 16 amino acids. The germline V gene encodes CDR1 SEHNR and CDR2 FQNEAQ (reference sequence). The CDR3 coding sequence is TGTTCCAGCAGCACCGGCTCCGGGACACTAAATGAAAAACTGTTTTTT. Its translation: CSSSTGSGTLNEKLFF.

On this clone itself: The junction departs from germline at one end; a sequencing error may be responsible. The chain is built from TRBV11-2 and TRBJ2-5, with 12 positions matching TRBD2. The CDR3 runs to 18 residues. Germline V gene lookup returns CDR1 SGHAT and CDR2 FQNNGV. This CDR3 reads CASSLKPSGRARGETRYF. In DNA, the CDR3 is TGTGCCAGCAGCTTAAAGCCTAGCGGGAGGGCTAGAGGAGAGACCCGGTACTTC.

The V and J genes are TRBV2 and TRBJ2-6; 10 nucleotides agree with TRBD1. Per germline, CDR1 SNHLY and CDR2 FYNNEI. J was trimmed by 2 bases and V by 2 bases; bases with no gene match: 9. The CDR3 loop spans 19 amino acids. The CDR3 DNA reads TGTGCCAGCAGTGAATTTGACGACAGGGGGCCAGCTGGGGCCAACGTCCTGACTTTC. Translated, it gives CASSEFDDRGPAGANVLTF.

This clone was recorded a few times. The chain combines TRBV9 with TRBJ1-4; TRBD1 matches 7 bases. Germline V gene lookup returns CDR1 SGDLS and CDR2 YYNGEE. V shed 3 bases, J shed 15 bases, and the junction held 8 bases outside the gene matches. The CDR3 has 12 amino acids. DNA for the CDR3: TGTGCCAGCAGCGACTTGACAGGGAGGTTGTTTTTT. Its protein is CASSDLTGRLFF.

The chain uses TRBV28 and TRBJ2-7; 11 nucleotides line up with TRBD2. The CDR3 contains 16 residues. Germline-derived CDR1 and CDR2 are MDHEN and SYDVKM. The junction had 7 bases not matched to a gene; V was cut back by 1 base and J by 5 bases. CDR3 DNA: TGTGCCAGCAGTTTATTAACCCCTAGCGGGAGGAACGAGCAGTACTTC. Protein product: CASSLLTPSGRNEQYF.

This clone was detected a few times. The chain combines TRBV4-1 with TRBJ2-7, with a weak D call TRBD2 (5 bases). The CDR3 extends over 16 amino acids. Germline assignment: CDR1 MGHRA and CDR2 YSYEKL. The V end was cut by 0 bases, the J end by 6 bases, with 18 bases between. DNA for the CDR3: TGCGCCAGCAGCCAAGATCGAGGGTCGGTAGGAGGCGAGCAGTACTTC. It translates to CASSQDRGSVGGEQYF.

The chain joins TRBV12-5 to TRBJ1-1; perhaps TRBD1 as D (5 bases). Per the germline V gene, CDR1 is LGHNT and CDR2 is FRNRAP. The length of the CDR3 is 14 residues. Trimming left V 6 bases short and J 4 bases short, with 15 bases between. The CDR3 protein is CASGLGAGVTEAFF. CDR3 nucleotide sequence: TGTGCTAGTGGCCTTGGGGCGGGGGTCACTGAAGCTTTCTTT.

The chain joins TRBV4-3 to TRBJ2-3, with TRBD2 matching over 12 bases. This CDR3 comprises 18 residues. CDR1 and CDR2 (germline): LGHNA, YSLEER. V was clipped by 2 bases and J by 0 bases; unmatched bases: 6. The CDR3 protein is CASSQLGLAGLSTDTQYF. The CDR3 region has the DNA TGCGCCAGCAGCCAACTCGGACTAGCGGGACTCAGCACAGATACGCAGTATTTT.

The chain employs TRBV6-1 and TRBJ1-5, with D uncertain. V was shortened by 4 bases and J by 7 bases, with 17 bases between the two germline ends. The CDR3 is 15 residues long. CDR1 is MNHNS and CDR2 is SASEGT in the germline V gene. The CDR3 DNA follows: TGTGCCAGCAGTGCCGGGGAGGGTGGAGGGCAGCCCCAGCATTTT. Translating gives CASSAGEGGGQPQHF.

The chain carries TRBV7-9 and TRBJ1-1; TRBD1 is a possible D gene (6 bases). V lost 2 bases and J 10 bases, leaving 14 bases between the germline ends. CDR1 is SEHNR, CDR2 FQNEAQ, per germline (reference sequence). The CDR3 contains 13 residues. The CDR3 DNA follows: TGTGCCAGCAGCTTACTCCCAGTACAGGGAGCTTTCTTT. Translated, it gives CASSLLPVQGAFF.

The rearrangement joins TRBV19 to TRBJ2-4; 7 bases agree with TRBD1. V was clipped by 2 bases and J by 7 bases; unmatched bases: 8. This CDR3 spans 15 amino acids. Germline V gives CDR1 LNHDA, CDR2 SQIVND (reference sequence). The CDR3 sequence is CASSIKPGGMNIQYF. The CDR3 DNA reads TGTGCCAGTAGTATAAAGCCAGGGGGTATGAACATTCAGTACTTC. Filled out from reference TRBV19 and TRBJ2-4, the complete variable domain reads DGGITQSPKYLFRKEGQNVTLSCEQNLNHDAMYWYRQDPGQGLRLIYYSQIVNDFQKGDIAEGYSVSREKKESFPLTVTSAQKNPTAFYLCASSIKPGGMNIQYFGAGTRLSVL.

CDR3 sequence reads: CASIPGHALEAFF. The CDR3 bases are TGTGCCAGCATCCCGGGACATGCCCTTGAAGCTTTCTTT. The gene calls are TRBV28 and TRBJ1-1, with D possibly TRBD1 on 6 matching bases. CDR1 is MDHEN, CDR2 SYDVKM, per germline. The length of the CDR3 is 13 residues. V was cut by 7 bases and J by 7 bases, with 16 bases left in between.

The chain joins TRBV15 to TRBJ1-3, with D maybe TRBD1 (5 bases). Trimming cost V 0 bases and J 0 bases, with 9 bases left between them. This CDR3 is built from 16 residues. Germline V gene lookup returns CDR1 LNHNV and CDR2 YYDKDF (reference sequence). CDR3 bases: TGTGCCACCAGCAGAGACCGGGGGTTCTCTGGAAACACCATATATTTT. Translating gives CATSRDRGFSGNTIYF. Complete variable domain (other parts from reference TRBV15 and TRBJ1-3): DAMVIQNPRYQVTQFGKPVTLSCSQTLNHNVMYWYQQKSSQAPKLLFHYYDKDFNNEADTPDNFQSRRPNTSFCFLDIRSPGLGDTAMYLCATSRDRGFSGNTIYFGEGSWLTVV.

The rearrangement uses TRBV28 and TRBJ1-1; 9 bases agree with TRBD1. The germline V gene encodes CDR1 MDHEN and CDR2 SYDVKM. The CDR3 covers 12 residues. V lost 6 bases, J lost 5 bases, and 1 base stayed unmatched. The DNA of the CDR3 is TGTGCCAGCAGGGGGACAGGGACTGAAGCTTTCTTT. Its protein product is CASRGTGTEAFF.

The CDR3 bases are TGTGCCAGTAGTCAGTTCATGGGGCTATCCTATGGCTACACCTTC. Protein sequence: CASSQFMGLSYGYTF. This sequence joins TRBV19 and TRBJ1-2, with D tentatively TRBD1 (5 bases). There are 15 residues in the CDR3. Germline CDR1 LNHDA, CDR2 SQIVND (reference sequence). V lost 5 bases and J lost 4, with 17 bases in between.

The chain recombines TRBV5-4 with TRBJ1-4, with 7 bases matching TRBD1. Unmatched junction bases numbered 9, after V lost 3 bases and J lost 7 bases. The germline V gene encodes CDR1 SGHNT and CDR2 YYREEE (reference sequence). The CDR3 is made up of 15 amino acids. The CDR3, as DNA: TGTGCCAGCAGCTACCGGGACCCAGGGGGTGAAAAACTGTTTTTT. This sequence encodes CASSYRDPGGEKLFF.

The chain joins TRBV7-9 to TRBJ2-3; the match to TRBD2 covers 9 bases. The V gene's germline CDR1 is SEHNR and CDR2 FQNEAQ (reference sequence). This CDR3 is built from 16 residues. The ends lost 3 bases at V and 5 bases at J; junction bases unmatched: 9. The CDR3 protein is CASSFPAGGPQDTQYF. The CDR3 coding sequence is TGTGCCAGCAGCTTCCCAGCGGGAGGCCCACAAGATACGCAGTATTTT.

The chain recombines TRBV28 with TRBJ2-3; 9 nucleotides align to TRBD2. After removal of 5 bases from V and 0 bases from J, the junction contained 3 bases not matched to a gene. This CDR3 has 15 amino acids. Germline CDR1 and CDR2: MDHEN and SYDVKM. CDR3 loop: CASSLTSGSTDTQYF. The CDR3 DNA follows: TGTGCCAGCAGTCTGACTAGCGGTAGCACAGATACGCAGTATTTT. Variable domain in full (rest from reference TRBV28 and TRBJ2-3): DVKVTQSSRYLVKRTGEKVFLECVQDMDHENMFWYRQDPGLGLRLIYFSYDVKMKEKGDIPEGYSVSREKKERFSLILESASTNQTSMYLCASSLTSGSTDTQYFGPGTRLTVL.